The present T cell receptor beta chain was sequenced within a study of blood T cell repertoires in COVID-19 (dated by TCRdb to between 2020 and 2021). With regard to the full study: Samples covering the acute and convalescent phases of COVID-19 were provided by collaborators in the United States, Italy and Spain. The prospective study material was composed of cDNA or gDNA derived from T cells, B-cell-depleted T cells, or PBMCs. Subjects who had been exposed to COVID-19, were actively infected with it, or had recovered from it provided the deeply sampled blood TCRbeta repertoires that made up the dataset. The repertoires were made available in a free public database intended to serve as a resource for research on the immune response to SARS-CoV-2. Samples came from the ongoing ImmuneRACE study (first 160 participants) plus 1,254 subjects from 6 global collaborators. The sample metadata nearly always contained a de-identified subject ID, COVID-19 status, age in years and sex. Where available, HLA class I and class II types were taken from metadata supplied by the sample provider and were not determined by assay-based typing.

What the work shows at the level of the full study, not this receptor alone: Clinical and demographic metadata were provided uncurated, with the amount varying by source and participant.

Participants in the prospective study were aged about 18 to 95 years, lived in some 24 United States geographic areas, and enrolled through a virtual design. In the prospective study, cohorts were assigned on the basis of participant-reported clinical history obtained from a screening survey and a study questionnaire. Each participant in the prospective study had whole blood, serum and a nasopharyngeal or oropharyngeal swab collected by mobile phlebotomists. Prospective study participants could optionally give additional blood draws and questionnaires over a roughly 2-month period. Before DNA extraction, prospective study blood samples were shipped either frozen or at room temperature. Its CDR3 holds 14 amino acids, cysteine through phenylalanine. Only the CDR3 region is kept as DNA, spanning 42 bases read in frame from base 1. V is pared back by 0 bases and J by 0 bases, with 7 bases lying between the germline termini. CDR1 is given as SGDLS and CDR2 as YYNGEE, both from the germline V gene.

On this clone itself: Its recognized antigen is unknown. Within one base of it there is no much larger clone, and no base qualities were kept. Other DNA sequences from this sample encode an identical CDR3 as well.

The immunoSEQ Assay, a bias-controlled multiplex PCR, was used to amplify TCRbeta CDR3 regions from genomic DNA. Per the original workflow: Nucleated cell counts per sample were estimated from amplification of reference gene primers within the assay. To quantify the absolute abundance of each unique TCRbeta CDR3 rearrangement, sequence reads were collapsed and filtered. For each sample, productive Simpson clonality was calculated as the square root of Simpson's diversity index over productive rearrangements. Sourced from immuneACCESS, this table was stored by TCRdb with only in-frame sequences that have V and J called. A share of the clones is absent; for the studies checked, an unresolved V gene accounts for under half, and the remainder has no known explanation. V and J calls and clone size are copied from that table; D and trimming were computed from the DNA. This sample lists about 240,000 clones; about 90% were detected once. 3.3% of the sample belongs to the ten largest clones.

The chain was built from TRBV9 and TRBJ2-7; TRBD1 is a weak D gene call, 5 bases matching. The source of this sequence is a woman in her forties with acute COVID-19. Sequenced sample: PBMCs or T cells enriched from blood (not recorded which). The CDR3 protein: CASSVGGSSYEQYF. The DNA reads TGTGCCAGCAGCGTAGGGGGCAGCTCCTACGAGCAGTACTTC. Supplemented by the reference TRBV9 and TRBJ2-7 proteins around the CDR3, the complete variable domain is DSGVTQTPKHLITATGQRVTLRCSPRSGDLSVYWYQQSLDQGLQFLIQYYNGEERAKGNILERFSAQQFPDLHSELNLSSLELGDSALYFCASSVGGSSYEQYFGPGTRLTVT.